These 4 T cell receptor beta chains came from one sample sequenced in a study of cytomegalovirus exposure and HLA in healthy donors. Profiled with immunoSEQ multiplex PCR; TCRdb holds only in-frame clones, not every one. The data hold 80,000 to 95,000 clones, with approximately 96% observed a single time. The sample consisted of PBMCs. The receptors originated from a woman younger than 30 in good health and CMV-seronegative.

V gene TRBV30 combines with J gene TRBJ1-5, with 8 positions matching TRBD1. This CDR3 has 15 residues. Germline values: CDR1 GTSNPN, CDR2 SVGIG (reference sequence). The V and J ends lost 1 base and 1 base, in that order; junction bases with no gene match: 3. Here the CDR3 DNA reads TGTGCCTGGAGTGGGACAGGGTCGAGCAATCAGCCCCAGCATTTT. Translation gives CAWSGTGSSNQPQHF.

The chain carries TRBV2 and TRBJ1-2, with 7 nucleotides matching TRBD1. Trimming removed 7 bases from V and 5 bases from J; junction bases left unmatched: 13. CDR3 length: 15 residues. Germline lookup yields CDR1 SNHLY and CDR2 FYNNEI. The CDR3 protein is CASIAEEGARYGYTF. DNA for the CDR3: TGTGCCAGCATCGCGGAGGAGGGGGCGCGGTATGGCTACACCTTC.

The rearrangement links TRBV29-1 to TRBJ2-7; the D gene is possibly TRBD1 (6 bases). Germline assignment: CDR1 SQVTM and CDR2 ANQGSEA. V was shortened by 5 bases and J by 0 bases, with 23 bases between the two germline ends. CDR3 length: 17 amino acids. CDR3 in amino acids: CSVSSDSLHTVSYEQYF. The CDR3 DNA follows: TGCAGCGTTTCCTCGGACAGCTTACACACCGTCTCCTACGAGCAGTACTTC.

The J gene is TRBJ2-7, the V gene TRBV4-1, with D uncertain. Germline V lookup: CDR1 MGHRA, CDR2 YSYEKL. V was cut by 0 bases and J by 4 bases, with 13 bases left in between. The CDR3 contains 15 residues. In DNA, the CDR3 is TGCGCCAGCAGCCAAGAGGCGGCGAGCTCTTACGAGCAGTACTTC. This gives the protein CASSQEAASSYEQYF.